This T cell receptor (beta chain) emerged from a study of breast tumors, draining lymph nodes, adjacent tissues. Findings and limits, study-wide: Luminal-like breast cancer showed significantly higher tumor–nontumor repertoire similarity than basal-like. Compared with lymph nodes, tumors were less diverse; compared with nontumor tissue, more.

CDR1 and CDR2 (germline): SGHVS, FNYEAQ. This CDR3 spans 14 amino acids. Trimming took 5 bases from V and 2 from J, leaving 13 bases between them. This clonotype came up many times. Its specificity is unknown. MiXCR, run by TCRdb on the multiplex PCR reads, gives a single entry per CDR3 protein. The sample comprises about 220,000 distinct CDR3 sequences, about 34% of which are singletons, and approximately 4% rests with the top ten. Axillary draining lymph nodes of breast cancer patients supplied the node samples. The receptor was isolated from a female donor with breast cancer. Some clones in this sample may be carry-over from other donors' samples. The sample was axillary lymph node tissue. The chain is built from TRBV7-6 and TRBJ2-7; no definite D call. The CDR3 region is CASSLDGAPYEQYF. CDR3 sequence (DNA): TGTGCCAGCAGCCTAGACGGCGCCCCCTACGAGCAGTACTTC.